Sequencing of this T cell receptor beta chain was carried out in a study of T-cell memory formation after mild COVID-19. TCRdb recomputed calls from the 5' RACE reads with MiXCR, one row per CDR3 protein. The sample lists around 510,000 distinct CDR3 sequences; about a fifth were seen once. This clonotype has more than one count but fewer than ten. The target antigen is unknown. The study, taken as a whole, reports: Day 15 to 85 contracting clones showed balanced CD4/CD8; later expanders leaned CD4+.

CDR3 length: 15 residues. Germline V lookup: CDR1 SGHRS, CDR2 YFSETQ. Trimming left V 0 bases short and J 0 bases short, with 10 bases between. The specimen was PBMCs or a T cell subset sorted from them (not recorded which). This chain joins TRBV5-1 and TRBJ2-7; D is unclear. The receptor comes from an adult woman who had mild COVID-19 (a few samples of this study predate the infection). Cell type and time point are not known. The CDR3 DNA follows: TGCGCCAGCAGCTTGGTTAGCCGCAACTCCTACGAGCAGTACTTC. Its protein product is CASSLVSRNSYEQYF.